This TCR beta chain was found in a study of regulatory T cells in long-lasting Graves disease. The time point was: newly diagnosed GD, antithyroid drugs for less than 3 months. There was RNA extracted from PBMCs, and the TCR library was made from it. Libraries of TCR beta came from iRepertoire HTBI primers plus Arm-PCR of CDR3 regions. TCRdb passed the multiplex PCR reads through MiXCR, listing each CDR3 protein once. The profile shows 580,000 or so distinct CDR3 sequences, more than 15% of them singletons. V lost 2 bases to trimming and J lost 2 bases; unmatched junction nucleotides: 11. The CDR3 runs to 16 residues. Germline assignment: CDR1 GTSNPN and CDR2 SVGIG (reference sequence). Separately, the same data were catalogued under a study of T cells in Graves' hyperthyroidism and ophthalmopathy.

The specimen was peripheral blood mononuclear cells (PBMCs), collected at new diagnosis, from a patient treated with antithyroid drugs. The sequence was obtained from a man aged 18 to 30 with Graves disease. The chain has TRBV30 and TRBJ2-7, with 8 bases lining up with TRBD2. Here the CDR3 reads CAWSSAGVSSAYEQYF. The DNA for the CDR3 is TGTGCCTGGAGTTCAGCGGGAGTGTCTAGCGCCTACGAGCAGTACTTC.